The source of this T cell receptor (beta chain) is a study of T cell changes during pregnancy in multiple sclerosis (dated by TCRdb to the late 2010s). About the full investigation: The study examined how the T cell repertoire changed over the course of pregnancy in women with multiple sclerosis.

Receptor amplification or capture employed the immunoSEQ multiplex PCR assay. The clones in this table, taken by TCRdb from immuneACCESS, are in-frame only. Not every clone is retained; where verified, under half of the shortfall comes from an unresolved V gene, and the cause of the rest is unknown. The sample table holds approximately 13,000 clones, of which 85% to 95% were seen once. The ten largest clones capture about 0.29% of the sample. As for this clone: Its target antigen remains unknown. Per-nucleotide qualities are absent, and no much larger clonotype sits a single base away.

CDR1 LNHNV and CDR2 YYDKDF are derived from the germline V gene (reference sequence). From the cysteine up to the phenylalanine, the CDR3 has a length of 12 residues. Left in the record is the CDR3 DNA by itself, 36 bases read in frame from the first base. V is cut back by 8 bases and J by 3 bases, with 3 bases in the junction unmatched. The sequence was obtained from a female donor with multiple sclerosis, enrolled in a pregnancy study. Sequenced here: CD4+ T cells from peripheral blood mononuclear cells, sampled before pregnancy. The rearrangement joined TRBV15 to TRBJ2-7; TRBD1 fits 8 bases in the junction. The DNA is as follows: TGTGCCACCTCCGGACAGGGCTACGAGCAGTACTTC. This yields the protein CATSGQGYEQYF.